Listed below are T cell receptor beta chains from one sample, sequenced in a study of vaccination effects on CD4 cells after COVID-19. Assay used: immunoSEQ multiplex PCR; TCRdb lists only in-frame clones, some missing. This sample yields about 54,000 clones, of which roughly 80% are seen a single time; approximately 2.4% belongs to the top ten. For these receptors, no antigen is known. Sequencing used CD4+ T cells from PBMCs cultured with HCoV-229E spike peptides, obtained before COVID-19 vaccination. All receptors come from a human donor who received a COVID-19 vaccine. Each CDR3 is given with its conserved first and last residue. A D gene is named only where the DNA matches it firmly. Size is omitted from some rows. Given values are once, few, many or a class for expanded clones.

-	TRBV3-1/TRBV3-2	TRBD1	TRBJ1-2	CASTGGGYGYTF	TGTGCCAGCACAGGGGGTGGCTATGGCTACACCTTC
-	TRBV5-6	-	TRBJ1-1	CASSRERGPNTEAFF	TGTGCCAGCAGCCGGGAGAGGGGCCCGAACACTGAAGCTTTCTTT
-	TRBV9	-	TRBJ2-1	CASSVGGDSYNEQFF	TGTGCCAGCAGCGTAGGGGGGGATTCCTACAATGAGCAGTTCTTC
-	TRBV11-2	-	TRBJ1-3	CASSFQNTIYF	TGTGCCAGCAGCTTCCAAAACACCATATATTTT
-	TRBV5-1	-	TRBJ1-5	CASSPQVGGQPQHF	TGCGCCAGCAGCCCCCAGGTGGGGGGGCAGCCCCAGCATTTT
-	TRBV24-1	-	TRBJ2-3	CATSGSLGRQRTDTQYF	TGTGCCACCAGTGGATCCCTCGGGAGACAGCGCACAGATACGCAGTATTTT
-	TRBV29-1	-	TRBJ1-1	CSVLDGQLLNTEAFF	TGCAGCGTGTTGGACGGCCAGCTTTTGAACACTGAAGCTTTCTTT
-	TRBV14	TRBD1	TRBJ2-5	CASSHDRGVLGETQYF	TGTGCCAGCAGCCATGACAGGGGTGTACTTGGAGAGACCCAGTACTTC
-	TRBV5-1	TRBD2	TRBJ2-3	CASSLGLAGGPADTQYF	TGCGCCAGCAGCTTGGGGCTAGCGGGGGGCCCGGCAGATACGCAGTATTTT
-	TRBV30	-	TRBJ1-1	CAWSVRPPNTEAFF	TGTGCCTGGAGTGTACGTCCACCGAACACTGAAGCTTTCTTT
-	TRBV3-1/TRBV3-2	TRBD2	TRBJ2-5	CASSQIAGGPEGTQYF	TGTGCCAGCAGCCAGATCGCGGGGGGGCCCGAAGGGACCCAGTACTTC
-	TRBV2	-	TRBJ2-2	CASSEKRAGELFF	TGTGCCAGCAGTGAAAAACGGGCCGGGGAGCTGTTTTTT
-	TRBV30	TRBD2	TRBJ2-3	CAWSPGGGADTQYF	TGTGCCTGGAGCCCTGGCGGGGGGGCAGATACGCAGTATTTT
-	TRBV29-1	-	TRBJ1-1	CSPSQVESRGTEAFF	TGCAGCCCTTCCCAGGTTGAAAGCCGTGGCACTGAAGCTTTCTTT
-	TRBV4-2	TRBD1	TRBJ1-2	CASSQGQGASVYGYTF	TGTGCCAGCAGCCAAGGACAGGGGGCGTCGGTCTATGGCTACACCTTC
-	TRBV7-8	TRBD2	TRBJ2-3	CASSPRTSGTTDTQYF	TGTGCCAGCAGCCCCAGGACTAGCGGGACCACAGATACGCAGTATTTT
-	TRBV10-1	-	TRBJ2-2	CASSEGGGLTRAGELFF	TGCGCCAGCAGTGAGGGGGGCGGACTGACTCGCGCCGGGGAGCTGTTTTTT
-	TRBV6-6	TRBD1	TRBJ1-4	CASGLQGGKEKLFF	TGTGCCAGCGGACTACAGGGGGGAAAGGAAAAACTGTTTTTT
-	TRBV19	-	TRBJ1-2	CASSIAGRANYGYTF	TGTGCCAGTAGTATAGCCGGCAGGGCAAACTATGGCTACACCTTC
once	TRBV6-1	-	TRBJ2-6	CASSDVRSSGANVLTF	TGTGCCAGCAGTGATGTTCGATCCTCTGGGGCCAACGTCCTGACTTTC
-	TRBV19	-	TRBJ1-1	CAYGQSPNTEAFF	TGTGCCTACGGGCAGAGCCCGAACACTGAAGCTTTCTTT
-	TRBV25-1	-	TRBJ1-2	CASSDPGPVLGYTF	TGTGCCAGCAGTGACCCGGGCCCGGTTCTCGGCTACACCTTC
-	TRBV2	-	TRBJ1-4	CASSVNMGNEKLFF	TGTGCCAGCAGTGTCAACATGGGGAATGAAAAACTGTTTTTT
-	TRBV28	TRBD1	TRBJ1-2	CASSIQTGVGGYGYTF	TGTGCCAGCAGTATACAGACAGGGGTTGGTGGCTATGGCTACACCTTC
-	TRBV9	TRBD1	TRBJ1-1	CASSARTGIGTEAFF	TGTGCCAGCAGCGCCCGGACAGGGATCGGCACTGAAGCTTTCTTT
-	TRBV6-5	-	TRBJ1-5	CASTRNRVDQPQHF	TGTGCCAGCACCCGAAACCGGGTGGATCAGCCCCAGCATTTT
-	TRBV7-8	-	TRBJ1-1	CASGGELLEAFF	TGTGCCAGCGGTGGCGAATTGTTGGAAGCTTTCTTT
-	TRBV20-1	-	TRBJ2-3	CSAPDAPQQYF	TGCAGTGCCCCGGACGCTCCGCAGCAGTATTTT
-	TRBV5-1	-	TRBJ1-4	CASSLVGRGDEKLFF	TGCGCCAGCAGCTTGGTAGGGCGCGGGGATGAAAAACTGTTTTTT
-	TRBV5-1	-	TRBJ1-2	CASSLGSPGTGYGYTF	TGCGCCAGCAGCTTGGGATCCCCAGGAACTGGGTATGGCTACACCTTC
-	TRBV5-1	-	TRBJ1-2	CASRLDRNYGYTF	TGCGCCAGCAGACTCGACAGAAACTATGGCTACACCTTC
-	TRBV9	TRBD1	TRBJ1-1	CASSGTDRGNTEAFF	TGTGCCAGCAGCGGAACCGACAGGGGGAACACTGAAGCTTTCTTT
-	TRBV11-1	TRBD2	TRBJ2-5	CASSSPIAGGQETQYF	TGTGCCAGCAGCTCCCCAATAGCGGGGGGGCAGGAGACCCAGTACTTC